The 3 T cell receptor beta chains in this list originate from one sample, sequenced in a study of long-term antiretroviral therapy in people with HIV. The authors ran the immunoSEQ assay, v3.0, at survey level. The data were produced by immunoSEQ multiplex PCR, yet TCRdb's version contains in-frame clones alone and is incomplete. The sample carries some 20,000 clones, roughly 78% recorded once. Source: unsorted PBMCs, taken at the start of antiretroviral therapy, before treatment. The receptor set was obtained from a woman aged 35 to 49 with HIV.

This sequence joins TRBV28 and TRBJ1-5; possibly TRBD1 for D (6 bases). Germline values: CDR1 MDHEN, CDR2 SYDVKM. V dropped 4 bases and J dropped 0 bases, with 16 bases sitting between them. There are 17 residues in the CDR3. The CDR3: CASSSYATGYSNQPQHF. DNA for the CDR3: TGTGCCAGCAGTTCCTACGCGACAGGTTATAGCAATCAGCCCCAGCATTTT.

The chain links TRBV11-2 to TRBJ2-4; D unclear. The V end lost 1 base, the J end lost 4 bases, and 5 bases lay between the germline ends. The CDR3 spans 13 residues. Germline V lookup: CDR1 SGHAT, CDR2 FQNNGV. The CDR3 protein is CASSLGLKNIQYF. The CDR3 DNA sequence: TGTGCCAGCAGCTTAGGTCTAAAAAACATTCAGTACTTC.

The chain combines TRBV2 with TRBJ1-1, with a possible D match to TRBD1 (6 bases). Trimming took off 4 bases at V and 2 bases at J, with 23 bases between the two ends. This CDR3 has 18 residues. The germline V gene encodes CDR1 SNHLY and CDR2 FYNNEI. CDR3: CASSALHPLTGENTEAFF. The CDR3 nucleotides are TGTGCCAGCAGTGCGCTCCACCCACTGACAGGAGAAAACACTGAAGCTTTCTTT.